This T cell receptor beta chain was captured by sequencing in a study of T cells expressing NK-cell markers (dated by TCRdb to 2018 to 2020). Turning to the overall study: In sorted CD3+CD56+NKG2C+, CD3+CD56+NKG2C- and CD3+CD56-NKG2C+ T-cell subsets from several donors, TCR beta-chain repertoires were profiled. Seven of the eight sequenced donors were HCMV-seropositive and one was HCMV-seronegative. The eight sequenced donors were randomly selected healthy volunteers, three men and five women. The libraries were sequenced on Illumina HiSeq 2000/2500, MiSeq or NextSeq, producing 2 x 150 bp reads.

Sequencing relied on an Illumina HiSeq 2000. TCR beta cDNA libraries were prepared using 5'RACE template switching, which introduced a universal primer site and unique molecular identifiers. Synthesis of cDNA was primed from the TCR beta constant segment and was followed by two consecutive PCR amplification steps. On the study's bioinformatics: MIGEC handled demultiplexing of the reads and grouping by UMI, while MiTCR was used to assemble and quantify clonotypes. To exclude erroneous sequences, only TCR cDNA sequences supported by at least two reads were retained. Downstream repertoire analysis used the tcR package, and clonotypes were matched across fractions by CDR3 nucleotide sequence plus V segment. VDJmatch was used to annotate antigen specificity against VDJdb, with one amino acid substitution in CDR3 allowed. TCRdb reprocessed the reads and lists each CDR3 protein sequence as a single entry, with no DNA. TCRdb's processing, not the authors' own work, is the source of the V and J calls. The sample table holds roughly 180,000 distinct CDR3 sequences. Together, the top ten hold 20% of the sample.

CDR1 SEHNR and CDR2 FQNEAQ were looked up in the germline V gene (reference sequence). Counted from cysteine to phenylalanine, this CDR3 has 17 amino acids. Nucleotide data are not available. HCMV-specific IgG was detected in serum with a commercial ELISA kit to determine HCMV serostatus. Peripheral blood mononuclear cells were isolated from blood by Ficoll density gradient centrifugation. As regards this clonotype: Its antigen specificity is not known.

Overall study outcomes, separate from this receptor: Whether the expanded NKG2C-expressing T cell clones were specific for HCMV antigens remained unclear. In roughly 6 donors, the dominant CD3+CD56+NKG2C+ clonotypes ranked among the top 10 CD8+ clonotypes, making up about 1.0-7.5% of CD8+ T cells. Those dominant clonotypes were again the most abundant among CD3+CD56-NKG2C+ cells in a handful of donors, at about 28.3-65%.

Sequencing input: blood T cells: a sorted CD56 or NKG2C T cell subset, CD4+ or CD8+ T cells, or bulk PBMC T cells (not recorded which). The receptor comes from a man aged 18 to 70 in good health. The chain couples TRBV7-9 to TRBJ1-1; the TRBD1 assignment by TCRdb is unverifiable without DNA. The CDR3 protein sequence reads: CASSLAEVRQGDTEAFF. With the portions outside the CDR3 filled from the reference TRBV7-9 and TRBJ1-1 genes, the complete variable region becomes DTGVSQNPRHKITKRGQNVTFRCDPISEHNRLYWYRQTLGQGPEFLTYFQNEAQLEKSRLLSDRFSAERPKGSFSTLEIQRTEQGDSAMYLCASSLAEVRQGDTEAFFGQGTRLTVV.